These T cell receptor beta chains were read from a single sample in a study of OX40 agonist ivuxolimab in advanced cancers. Sequencing used immunoSEQ multiplex PCR; TCRdb keeps in-frame clones, though not all of them. Among roughly 46,000 clones listed, 70% to 90% were seen once. Sequenced material: CD4+ or CD8+ T cells sorted from blood, taken in a trial of the OX40 agonist ivuxolimab. These receptor sequences come from an adult with an advanced solid tumor such as melanoma, head and neck, liver or kidney cancer. Each CDR3 is given with its conserved first and last residue. The order of the fields is V gene, clone size, D gene, J gene, CDR3 DNA, CDR3 protein. A D gene is named only where the DNA matches it firmly. Not every row has a clone size; where given, it reads once, few, many or a size class.

v_gene: TRBV19
abundance: -
d_gene: -
j_gene: TRBJ1-2
CDR3nt: TGTGCCAGTAGAAAGGCACAATCTAACTATGGCTACACCTTC
CDR3aa: CASRKAQSNYGYTF

v_gene: TRBV7-3
abundance: -
d_gene: -
j_gene: TRBJ2-6
CDR3nt: TGTGCCAGCAGCTATCGTACAGGCCCTGGGGCCAACGTCCTGACTTTC
CDR3aa: CASSYRTGPGANVLTF

v_gene: TRBV7-9
abundance: -
d_gene: -
j_gene: TRBJ1-2
CDR3nt: TGTGCCAGCAGCTTAGTTGGTTCGGGACTCATGGACTATGGCTACACCTTC
CDR3aa: CASSLVGSGLMDYGYTF

v_gene: TRBV6-1
abundance: once
d_gene: TRBD2
j_gene: TRBJ2-7
CDR3nt: TGTGCCAGCAGTATAGCGGGAGGGCCCTCCTACGAGCAGTACTTC
CDR3aa: CASSIAGGPSYEQYF

v_gene: TRBV6-5
abundance: -
d_gene: -
j_gene: TRBJ1-2
CDR3nt: TGTGCCAGCAGTTATTCGGCTGGGGAGGTAGATGGCTACACCTTC
CDR3aa: CASSYSAGEVDGYTF

v_gene: TRBV5-1
abundance: -
d_gene: -
j_gene: TRBJ2-1
CDR3nt: TGCGCCAGCAGTCGGAACAATGAGCAGTTCTTC
CDR3aa: CASSRNNEQFF

v_gene: TRBV5-1
abundance: -
d_gene: -
j_gene: TRBJ2-7
CDR3nt: TGCGCCAGCAGCTTGGGCCAGGGAGTCTACGAGCAGTACTTC
CDR3aa: CASSLGQGVYEQYF

v_gene: TRBV2
abundance: few
d_gene: -
j_gene: TRBJ1-3
CDR3nt: TGTGCCAGCAGTGACCCAGGGGACAACACCATATATTTT
CDR3aa: CASSDPGDNTIYF

v_gene: TRBV29-1
abundance: -
d_gene: -
j_gene: TRBJ2-1
CDR3nt: TGCAGCGTTGAGGAGACACCGAGCTCCTACAATGAGCAGTTCTTC
CDR3aa: CSVEETPSSYNEQFF

v_gene: TRBV6-5
abundance: -
d_gene: -
j_gene: TRBJ2-5
CDR3nt: TGTGCCAGCAGTTACCGCACGGGCCTCCAAGAGACCCAGTACTTC
CDR3aa: CASSYRTGLQETQYF

v_gene: TRBV14
abundance: once
d_gene: -
j_gene: TRBJ2-3
CDR3nt: TGTGCCAGCAGCCCCCTCCGGGGCTCCTTCGGGCCAGATACGCAGTATTTT
CDR3aa: CASSPLRGSFGPDTQYF

v_gene: TRBV4-1
abundance: -
d_gene: TRBD1
j_gene: TRBJ2-1
CDR3nt: TGCGCCAGCAGCCAAGAAAGGGGGCCCGGTGAGCAGTTCTTC
CDR3aa: CASSQERGPGEQFF

v_gene: TRBV9
abundance: -
d_gene: -
j_gene: TRBJ2-5
CDR3nt: TGTGCCAGCAGCGTAGCGGGATTACAAGAGACCCAGTACTTC
CDR3aa: CASSVAGLQETQYF

v_gene: TRBV9
abundance: -
d_gene: -
j_gene: TRBJ1-4
CDR3nt: TGTGCCAGCAGCCCCCTTTCGCAGGTTAATGAAAAACTGTTTTTT
CDR3aa: CASSPLSQVNEKLFF

v_gene: TRBV15
abundance: -
d_gene: -
j_gene: TRBJ2-5
CDR3nt: TGTGCCACCAGCAGAGATCTCCCTGGGACCCAGTACTTC
CDR3aa: CATSRDLPGTQYF

v_gene: TRBV6-6
abundance: -
d_gene: TRBD2
j_gene: TRBJ2-5
CDR3nt: TGTGCCAGCAAACCCGGGGGGTCCCAAGAGACCCAGTACTTC
CDR3aa: CASKPGGSQETQYF

v_gene: TRBV10-3
abundance: -
d_gene: TRBD1
j_gene: TRBJ2-7
CDR3nt: TGTGCCATCAACAGGGGCGAGGGATACGAGCAGTACTTC
CDR3aa: CAINRGEGYEQYF

v_gene: TRBV2
abundance: -
d_gene: -
j_gene: TRBJ2-3
CDR3nt: TGTGCCACTCAGGGTGGACGGGAGAGAAATACGCAGTATTTT
CDR3aa: CATQGGRERNTQYF

v_gene: TRBV7-8
abundance: once
d_gene: -
j_gene: TRBJ1-4
CDR3nt: TGTGCCAGCAGCTTCCGGAGTAGAGAAAAACTGTTTTTT
CDR3aa: CASSFRSREKLFF

v_gene: TRBV6-5
abundance: -
d_gene: -
j_gene: TRBJ1-6
CDR3nt: TGTGCCAGCAGTACGGGGAACTCACCCCTCCACTTT
CDR3aa: CASSTGNSPLHF

v_gene: TRBV10-3
abundance: -
d_gene: -
j_gene: TRBJ2-1
CDR3nt: TGTGCCATCAGTGCAGTACTTGGGTTGGGGGGCCCAAGCTCCTACAATGAGCAGTTCTTC
CDR3aa: CAISAVLGLGGPSSYNEQFF

v_gene: TRBV29-1
abundance: -
d_gene: -
j_gene: TRBJ2-1
CDR3nt: TGCAGCGTTGAAAGGACTCTGAATGAGCAGTTCTTC
CDR3aa: CSVERTLNEQFF

v_gene: TRBV5-6
abundance: -
d_gene: -
j_gene: TRBJ2-7
CDR3nt: TGTGCCAGCACCAACACGGACGGCTACGAGCAGTACTTC
CDR3aa: CASTNTDGYEQYF

v_gene: TRBV28
abundance: -
d_gene: TRBD1
j_gene: TRBJ2-2
CDR3nt: TGTGCCAGCAGTTTTGGCAGGGGGACCGGGGAGCTGTTTTTT
CDR3aa: CASSFGRGTGELFF

v_gene: TRBV9
abundance: -
d_gene: TRBD1
j_gene: TRBJ2-7
CDR3nt: TGTGCCAGCAGCGTAGGTGGAGGGACAGGCACCTACGAGCAGTACTTC
CDR3aa: CASSVGGGTGTYEQYF

v_gene: TRBV6-5
abundance: -
d_gene: TRBD1
j_gene: TRBJ1-1
CDR3nt: TGTGCCAGCAGTAACTCAGGGGGCCTCATGAACACTGAAGCTTTCTTT
CDR3aa: CASSNSGGLMNTEAFF

v_gene: TRBV2
abundance: -
d_gene: -
j_gene: TRBJ2-6
CDR3nt: TGTGCCAGCGGGCTCGGGGGCGCTGGGGCCAACGTCCTGACTTTC
CDR3aa: CASGLGGAGANVLTF

v_gene: TRBV5-1
abundance: -
d_gene: -
j_gene: TRBJ1-1
CDR3nt: TGCGCCAGCAGCCCGGGGACAAAGGAATTAACTTTCTTT
CDR3aa: CASSPGTKELTFF

v_gene: TRBV6-1
abundance: -
d_gene: -
j_gene: TRBJ2-5
CDR3nt: TGTGCCAGCAGTGAAGCGCTTCGAGGCAGCCTTCAAGAGACCCAGTACTTC
CDR3aa: CASSEALRGSLQETQYF

v_gene: TRBV27
abundance: few
d_gene: -
j_gene: TRBJ1-2
CDR3nt: TGTGCCAGCAGAGCGCCTATGGGGCCGTATGGCTACACCTTC
CDR3aa: CASRAPMGPYGYTF

v_gene: TRBV6-5
abundance: -
d_gene: -
j_gene: TRBJ1-1
CDR3nt: TGTGCCAGCCAGCGGACATCCGGTAATGAAGCTTTCTTT
CDR3aa: CASQRTSGNEAFF

v_gene: TRBV18
abundance: -
d_gene: TRBD1
j_gene: TRBJ1-1
CDR3nt: TGTGCCAGCTCACGCGGGACAGAGAACACTGAAGCTTTCTTT
CDR3aa: CASSRGTENTEAFF

v_gene: TRBV27
abundance: -
d_gene: -
j_gene: TRBJ2-7
CDR3nt: TGTGCCAGCAGTTTAGGGTTGGGGAGGAGAGGCTACGAGCAGTACTTC
CDR3aa: CASSLGLGRRGYEQYF